Listed below are T cell receptor beta chains from one sample, sequenced in a study of T cells in Graves' hyperthyroidism and ophthalmopathy. Each CDR3 protein gets one entry after TCRdb re-called the multiplex PCR reads with MiXCR. The sample includes a few hundred thousand distinct CDR3 sequences, 14% of them seen just once. The source material was blood. The receptors were gathered from a woman aged 25-40 years with Graves' hyperthyroidism that later progressed to Graves' ophthalmopathy. CDR3s include the opening cysteine and the closing phenylalanine or tryptophan. A D gene is named only where the DNA matches it firmly. For some rows the clone size is stated as once, few or many, or as a class when expanded; others skip it.

j_call	clone_size	v_call	d_call	cdr3_aa	cdr3_nt
TRBJ2-3	many	TRBV27	-	CASSLSSGVRTDTQYF	TGTGCCAGCAGTTTATCGTCAGGGGTCCGCACAGATACGCAGTATTTT
TRBJ2-3	many	TRBV19	TRBD2	CASSITSGTDTQYF	TGTGCCAGTAGTATAACTAGCGGCACAGATACGCAGTATTTT
TRBJ1-3	-	TRBV7-9	-	CASSLGSWGSSGNTIYF	TGTGCCAGCAGCTTAGGATCTTGGGGCAGCTCTGGAAACACCATATATTTT
TRBJ1-1	-	TRBV3-1	-	CASSQGGGSNTEAFF	TGTGCCAGCAGCCAGGGGGGTGGATCTAACACTGAAGCTTTCTTT
TRBJ1-4	many	TRBV28	-	CASSPLSTNEKLFF	TGTGCCAGCAGTCCACTTTCAACTAATGAAAAACTGTTTTTT
TRBJ2-3	many	TRBV12-3/TRBV12-4	TRBD2	CASRRSGEVDTQYF	TGTGCCAGCAGACGGAGCGGGGAGGTAGATACGCAGTATTTT
TRBJ2-3	many	TRBV15	TRBD2	CATGNAGGPNTQYF	TGTGCCACCGGGAACGCGGGAGGGCCGAATACGCAGTATTTT
TRBJ1-5	-	TRBV18	-	CASSPTGATDLNQPQHF	TGTGCCAGCTCACCAACTGGTGCGACAGATTTAAATCAGCCCCAGCATTTT
TRBJ2-2	many	TRBV27	-	CASSFILSPGLQGRANTGELFF	TGTGCCAGCAGTTTTATCCTTTCACCGGGACTTCAGGGTCGAGCGAACACCGGGGAGCTGTTTTTT
TRBJ2-1	many	TRBV12-3/TRBV12-4	TRBD1	CASSIDRDSYNEQFF	TGTGCCAGCAGCATTGACAGGGACTCCTACAATGAGCAGTTCTTC
TRBJ2-7	many	TRBV7-2	-	CASSLTRGLDEQYF	TGTGCCAGCAGCCTTACTAGGGGACTTGATGAGCAGTACTTC
TRBJ2-3	-	TRBV29-1	TRBD2	CSVRLAGADTQYF	TGCAGCGTAAGACTAGCGGGAGCGGATACGCAGTATTTT
TRBJ1-4	many	TRBV24-1	-	CATSDLIDRPRNNEKLFF	TGTGCCACCAGTGATTTGATCGACAGGCCCCGTAATAATGAAAAACTGTTTTTT
TRBJ1-4	many	TRBV27	TRBD1	CASRSRGRDEKLFF	TGTGCCAGCCGTTCCAGGGGGCGCGATGAAAAACTGTTTTTT
TRBJ2-2	-	TRBV19	TRBD2	CASSLPWSSGGRRELFF	TGTGCCAGTAGCCTCCCATGGAGTAGCGGGGGGCGAAGGGAGCTGTTTTTT
TRBJ2-5	many	TRBV24-1	TRBD2	CATSDAGGYTETQYF	TGTGCCACCAGTGACGCCGGGGGGTATACCGAGACCCAGTACTTC
TRBJ1-2	-	TRBV10-3	-	CAISVGPGILYGYTF	TGTGCCATCAGTGTCGGGCCAGGGATACTTTATGGCTACACCTTC
TRBJ1-2	many	TRBV29-1	-	CSSRTPGRNYGYTF	TGCAGCTCAAGGACCCCAGGGAGGAACTATGGCTACACCTTC
TRBJ1-5	-	TRBV10-3	-	CAISDGGMGSNQPRHF	TGTGCCATCAGTGATGGAGGGATGGGGAGCAATCAGCCCCGGCATTTT
TRBJ1-5	many	TRBV6-2/TRBV6-3	TRBD1	CASLVGGQQNQPQHF	TGTGCCAGCCTAGTGGGGGGACAGCAAAATCAGCCCCAGCATTTT
TRBJ2-7	many	TRBV6-2/TRBV6-3	TRBD2	CASSPGTSGPWVLQYF	TGTGCCAGCAGCCCCGGGACTAGCGGCCCCTGGGTTTTGCAGTACTTC
TRBJ2-5	few	TRBV20-1	-	CSGAPGAAQETQYF	TGCAGTGGGGCCCCCGGGGCCGCCCAAGAGACCCAGTACTTC
TRBJ1-2	few	TRBV12-3/TRBV12-4	-	CATGPGYGFLYGYTF	TGTGCCACCGGGCCGGGGTACGGGTTTCTCTATGGCTACACCTTC
TRBJ2-1	-	TRBV9	-	CASSARQGAIAGALEQFF	TGTGCCAGCAGCGCCAGACAGGGGGCAATAGCGGGAGCTCTTGAGCAGTTCTTC
TRBJ1-4	-	TRBV6-2/TRBV6-3	-	CASSYSTDSNEKLFF	TGTGCCAGCAGTTACTCGACGGATTCCAATGAAAAACTGTTTTTT
TRBJ2-5	few	TRBV5-1	TRBD2	CASSFNSGSETQYF	TGCGCCAGCAGCTTCAATAGCGGGAGTGAGACCCAGTACTTC
TRBJ2-2	many	TRBV11-2	-	CASVGGKNTGELFF	TGTGCCAGCGTGGGCGGGAAGAACACCGGGGAGCTGTTTTTT
TRBJ1-2	many	TRBV19	-	CASSMFSGGAGYGYTF	TGTGCCAGTAGTATGTTTTCCGGGGGAGCAGGCTATGGCTACACCTTC
TRBJ2-1	-	TRBV29-1	-	CTNGQLKYNEQFF	TGCACGAATGGACAGTTAAAGTACAATGAGCAGTTCTTC
TRBJ1-1	many	TRBV6-1	TRBD1	CASSKPRTGEVEAFF	TGTGCCAGCAGTAAGCCCCGGACAGGCGAAGTTGAAGCTTTCTTT
TRBJ2-7	many	TRBV20-1	-	CSAGVFGHEQYF	TGCAGTGCTGGCGTGTTCGGCCACGAGCAGTACTTC
TRBJ2-2	-	TRBV7-3	-	CASSSRRGLNTGELFF	TGTGCCAGCAGCTCTCGACGGGGGCTGAACACCGGGGAGCTGTTTTTT
TRBJ2-7	-	TRBV5-1	TRBD2	CASSLVPGLAASYEQYF	TGCGCCAGCAGCTTGGTGCCGGGACTAGCGGCCTCCTACGAGCAGTACTTC
TRBJ2-1	-	TRBV7-3	-	CASSPSGTGFNEQFF	TGTGCCAGCAGCCCCTCCGGGACGGGTTTCAATGAGCAGTTCTTC
TRBJ1-1	many	TRBV7-3	TRBD1	CASSPGTGVIGAFF	TGTGCCAGCAGCCCAGGGACAGGGGTCATCGGAGCTTTCTTT
TRBJ2-7	many	TRBV6-1	-	CASRPGPAGHEQYF	TGTGCCAGCAGACCGGGACCGGCGGGTCACGAGCAGTACTTC
TRBJ2-5	many	TRBV10-1	-	CASSEGSNVGETQYF	TGCGCCAGCAGTGAGGGGTCAAACGTTGGAGAGACCCAGTACTTC
TRBJ1-4	many	TRBV6-2/TRBV6-3	-	CASSYPQGSELFF	TGTGCCAGCAGTTACCCTCAGGGGAGCGAACTGTTTTTT
TRBJ2-3	few	TRBV19	TRBD2	CASSIYGTSGDTQYF	TGTGCCAGTAGTATCTACGGGACTAGCGGGGATACGCAGTATTTT
TRBJ2-7	many	TRBV9	TRBD2	CASSTMGGFDEQYF	TGTGCCAGCAGCACCATGGGGGGGTTCGACGAGCAGTACTTC
TRBJ1-1	many	TRBV30	-	CAWSPATEAFF	TGTGCCTGGAGTCCCGCAACTGAAGCTTTCTTT
TRBJ2-3	many	TRBV6-2/TRBV6-3	-	CASSYPGHEDTQYF	TGTGCCAGCAGTTATCCGGGACATGAGGATACGCAGTATTTT
TRBJ2-5	few	TRBV7-2	-	CASSYAGQGGEETQYF	TGTGCCAGCAGCTACGCCGGGCAGGGCGGGGAGGAGACCCAGTACTTC
TRBJ2-7	few	TRBV29-1	TRBD2	CSVDIAGSDEQYF	TGCAGCGTTGACATAGCGGGAAGCGACGAGCAGTACTTC
TRBJ2-1	many	TRBV5-1	TRBD2	CASSLAPTGGGDEQFF	TGCGCCAGCAGCTTGGCCCCGACGGGAGGAGGCGATGAGCAGTTCTTC
TRBJ2-5	-	TRBV20-1	-	CSAGGRGRDETQYF	TGCAGTGCGGGGGGGCGGGGCCGTGACGAGACCCAGTACTTC
TRBJ2-1	-	TRBV10-3	TRBD1	CAIAGQGAYNEQFF	TGTGCCATCGCTGGACAGGGGGCTTACAATGAGCAGTTCTTC
TRBJ1-1	-	TRBV6-1	-	CASSEQRDTEAFF	TGCGCCAGCAGTGAGCAAAGGGACACTGAAGCTTTCTTT
TRBJ2-2	-	TRBV5-8	TRBD2	CASSLSLAGVSGELFF	TGTGCCAGCAGCTTGTCGCTAGCGGGAGTCTCCGGGGAGCTGTTTTTT
TRBJ2-1	few	TRBV27	-	CASSLGYEDNEQFF	TGTGCCAGCAGTTTAGGGTATGAGGACAATGAGCAGTTCTTC
TRBJ2-5	many	TRBV30	TRBD2	CAWSREDGTQYF	TGTGCCTGGAGTCGGGAGGACGGGACCCAGTACTTC
TRBJ2-1	many	TRBV3-1	TRBD1	CASSHRQGGYNEQFF	TGTGCCAGCAGCCATCGACAGGGTGGCTACAATGAGCAGTTCTTC
TRBJ2-7	few	TRBV29-1	TRBD2	CSVETSGSYEQYF	TGCAGCGTTGAGACTAGCGGGAGCTACGAGCAGTACTTC
TRBJ1-3	many	TRBV29-1	-	CSVSQQGYGNTIYF	TGCAGCGTTTCTCAACAGGGATACGGAAACACCATATATTTT
TRBJ2-6	-	TRBV9	-	CASSVAFRGNSGANVLTF	TGTGCCAGCAGCGTAGCTTTTAGGGGGAACTCTGGGGCCAACGTCCTGACTTTC
TRBJ1-3	many	TRBV12-3/TRBV12-4	-	CASSLGRGPRNTIYF	TGTGCCAGCAGTTTAGGTCGAGGACCTAGAAACACCATATATTTT
TRBJ1-5	many	TRBV7-9	-	CASSLDAGSQPQHF	TGTGCCAGCAGCTTAGATGCAGGTTCGCAGCCCCAGCATTTT
TRBJ2-1	many	TRBV11-2	-	CASSLVIATDNEQFF	TGTGCCAGCAGCTTAGTCATAGCGACCGACAATGAGCAGTTCTTC
TRBJ2-1	many	TRBV13	TRBD2	CASSSLAGTSEIYSYNEQFF	TGTGCCAGCAGCTCACTCGCCGGGACTAGCGAAATTTACTCCTACAATGAGCAGTTCTTC